This T cell receptor (beta chain) was sequenced in a study of blood T cell repertoires in COVID-19. V was shortened by 5 bases and J by 2 bases, with 9 bases between the two germline ends. Germline V gives CDR1 MNHEY, CDR2 SMNVEV (reference sequence). The CDR3 totals 13 residues. The data were produced by immunoSEQ multiplex PCR, yet TCRdb's version contains in-frame clones alone and is incomplete. Of about 250,000 clones listed, just under 85% are singletons. The chain uses TRBV27 and TRBJ1-2, with a weak D call TRBD1 (6 bases). This sequence originates from a man older than 75 with acute or convalescent COVID-19. Sample: peripheral blood. The CDR3 region is CASSLTGNYGYTF. In DNA, the CDR3 is TGTGCCAGCAGTCTCACAGGGAACTATGGCTACACCTTC.